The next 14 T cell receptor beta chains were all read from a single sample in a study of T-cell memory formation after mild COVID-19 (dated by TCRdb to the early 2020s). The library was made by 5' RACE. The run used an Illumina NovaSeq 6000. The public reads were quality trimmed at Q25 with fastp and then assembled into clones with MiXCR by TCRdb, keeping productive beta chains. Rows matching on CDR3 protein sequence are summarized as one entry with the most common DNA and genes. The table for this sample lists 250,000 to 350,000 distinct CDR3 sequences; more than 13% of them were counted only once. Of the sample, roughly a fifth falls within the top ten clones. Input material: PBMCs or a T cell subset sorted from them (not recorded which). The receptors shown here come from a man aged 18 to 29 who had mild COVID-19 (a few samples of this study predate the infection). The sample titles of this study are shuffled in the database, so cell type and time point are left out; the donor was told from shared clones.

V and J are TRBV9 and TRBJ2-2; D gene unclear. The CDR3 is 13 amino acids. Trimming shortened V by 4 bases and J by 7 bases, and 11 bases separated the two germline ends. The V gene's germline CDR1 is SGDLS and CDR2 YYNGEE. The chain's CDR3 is CASSSSRRGELFF. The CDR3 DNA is TGTGCCAGCAGCTCGAGCCGGCGCGGGGAGCTGTTTTTT.

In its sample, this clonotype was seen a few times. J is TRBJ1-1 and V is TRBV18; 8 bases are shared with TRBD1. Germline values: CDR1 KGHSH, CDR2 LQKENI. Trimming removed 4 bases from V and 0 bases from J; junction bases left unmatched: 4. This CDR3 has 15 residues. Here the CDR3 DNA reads TGTGCCAGCTCACGGACAGGGCACATGAACACTGAAGCTTTCTTT. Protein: CASSRTGHMNTEAFF.

The CDR3 loop is CSAREATNEKLFF. Here the CDR3 DNA reads TGCAGTGCTAGAGAGGCAACTAATGAAAAACTGTTTTTT. The J gene is TRBJ1-4, the V gene TRBV20-1; no firm D call. The ends were cut back, 0 bases at V and 0 bases at J, with 2 bases in the middle. The CDR3 consists of 13 residues. From germline, CDR1 is DFQATT and CDR2 SNEGSKA (reference sequence).

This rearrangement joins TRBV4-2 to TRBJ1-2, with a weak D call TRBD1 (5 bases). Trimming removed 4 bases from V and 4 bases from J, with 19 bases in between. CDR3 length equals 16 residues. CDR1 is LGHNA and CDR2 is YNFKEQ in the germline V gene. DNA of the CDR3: TGTGCCAGCAGCCCTAACCAGTGGGGGACTGGCTATGGCTACACCTTC. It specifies CASSPNQWGTGYGYTF.

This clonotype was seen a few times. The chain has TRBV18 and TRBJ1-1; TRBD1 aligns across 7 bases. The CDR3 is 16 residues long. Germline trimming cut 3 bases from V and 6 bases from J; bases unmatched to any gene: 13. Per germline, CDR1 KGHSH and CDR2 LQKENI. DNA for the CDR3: TGTGCCAGCTCACCCCCTGGGACAGCAGCCAGGTCTGAAGCTTTCTTT. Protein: CASSPPGTAARSEAFF.

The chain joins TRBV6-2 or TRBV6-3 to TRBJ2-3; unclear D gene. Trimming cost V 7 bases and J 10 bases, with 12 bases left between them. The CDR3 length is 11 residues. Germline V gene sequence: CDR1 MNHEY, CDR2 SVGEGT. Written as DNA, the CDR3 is TGTGCCAGCACCGACGGGCGGCCGCAGTATTTT. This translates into CASTDGRPQYF.

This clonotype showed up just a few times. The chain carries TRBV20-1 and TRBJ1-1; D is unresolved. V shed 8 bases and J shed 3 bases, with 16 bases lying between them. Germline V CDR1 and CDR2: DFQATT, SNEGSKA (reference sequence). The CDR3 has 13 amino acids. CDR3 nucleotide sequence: TGCAGTCCCGCTAGATCGGGTGACACTGAAGCTTTCTTT. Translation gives CSPARSGDTEAFF.

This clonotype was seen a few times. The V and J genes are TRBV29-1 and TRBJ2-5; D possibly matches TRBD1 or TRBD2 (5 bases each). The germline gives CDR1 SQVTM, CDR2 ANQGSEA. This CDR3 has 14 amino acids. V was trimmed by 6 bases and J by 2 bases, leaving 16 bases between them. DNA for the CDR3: TGCAGCGTCCCGCTTGGGGGTTATCAAGAGACCCAGTACTTC. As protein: CSVPLGGYQETQYF.

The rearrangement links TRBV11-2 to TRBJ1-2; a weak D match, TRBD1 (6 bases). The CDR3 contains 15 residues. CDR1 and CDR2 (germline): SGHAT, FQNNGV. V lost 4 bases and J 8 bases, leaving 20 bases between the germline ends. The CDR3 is CASSSYRQVALGYTF. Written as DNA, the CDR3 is TGTGCCAGCAGCTCCTACCGACAGGTAGCTTTGGGCTACACCTTC.

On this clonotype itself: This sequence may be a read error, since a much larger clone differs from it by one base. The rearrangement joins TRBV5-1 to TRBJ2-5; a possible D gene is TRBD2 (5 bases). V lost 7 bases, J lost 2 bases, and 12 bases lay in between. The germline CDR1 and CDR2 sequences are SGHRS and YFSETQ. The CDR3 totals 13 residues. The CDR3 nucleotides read TGCGCCAGCGCCCGACCGGGGCAAGAGACCCAGTACTTC. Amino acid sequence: CASARPGQETQYF.

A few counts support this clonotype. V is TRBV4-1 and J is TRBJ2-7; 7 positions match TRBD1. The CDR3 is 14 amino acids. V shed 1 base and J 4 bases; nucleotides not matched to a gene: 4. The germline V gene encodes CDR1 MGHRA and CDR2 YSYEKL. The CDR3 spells CASSQVRDSYEQYF. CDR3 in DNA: TGCGCCAGCAGCCAAGTCCGGGACAGTTACGAGCAGTACTTC.

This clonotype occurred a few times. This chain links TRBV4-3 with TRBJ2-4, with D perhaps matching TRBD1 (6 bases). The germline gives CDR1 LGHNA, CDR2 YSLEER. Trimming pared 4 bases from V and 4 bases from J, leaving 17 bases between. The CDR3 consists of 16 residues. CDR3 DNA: TGCGCCAGCAGCCCCTCCATCCGGACAGAGAAAAACATTCAGTACTTC. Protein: CASSPSIRTEKNIQYF.

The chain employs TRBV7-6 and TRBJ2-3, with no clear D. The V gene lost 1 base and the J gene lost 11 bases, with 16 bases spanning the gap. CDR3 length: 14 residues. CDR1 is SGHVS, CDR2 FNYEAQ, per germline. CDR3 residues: CASSLGSYLGGQYF. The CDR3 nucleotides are TGTGCCAGCAGCTTAGGTTCCTATTTGGGCGGGCAGTATTTT.

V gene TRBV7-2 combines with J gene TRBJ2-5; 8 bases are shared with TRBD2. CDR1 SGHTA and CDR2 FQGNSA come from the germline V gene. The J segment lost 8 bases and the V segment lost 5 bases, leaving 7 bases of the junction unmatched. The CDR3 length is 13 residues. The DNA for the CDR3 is TGTGCCAGCAGCATACTAGCGGACGGTACCCAGTACTTC. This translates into CASSILADGTQYF. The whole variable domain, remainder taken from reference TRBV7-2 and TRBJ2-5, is GAGVSQSPSNKVTEKGKDVELRCDPISGHTALYWYRQSLGQGLEFLIYFQGNSAPDKSGLPSDRFSAERTGGSVSTLTIQRTQQEDSAVYLCASSILADGTQYFGPGTRLLVL.